These 9 T cell receptor beta chains originate from one sample sequenced in a study of cytomegalovirus exposure and HLA in healthy donors. 60 Vbeta and 13 Jbeta primers were used in PCR. Method: immunoSEQ multiplex PCR; TCRdb's copy keeps in-frame clones and lacks some. Recorded for this sample: 200,000 to 250,000 clones. Sequencing was done on a sample of PBMCs. Receptor source: a woman aged 25 to 45 in good health and CMV-seropositive.

This rearrangement joins TRBV10-1 to TRBJ2-3, with D uncertain. Germline lookup yields CDR1 WNHNN and CDR2 SYGVQD (reference sequence). The germline V and J ends were trimmed by 2 bases and 4 bases, with 13 bases remaining between them. The CDR3 is made up of 15 amino acids. CDR3: CASSELGRNPDTQYF. As DNA, the CDR3 is TGCGCCAGCAGTGAGCTAGGTCGAAATCCAGATACGCAGTATTTT.

This chain connects TRBV19 to TRBJ2-1, with D possibly TRBD2 on 6 matching bases. Trimming removed 5 bases from V and 0 bases from J, with 11 bases in between. Per the germline V gene, CDR1 is LNHDA and CDR2 is SQIVND (reference sequence). The CDR3 is 15 residues long. CDR3 residues: CASSVSGYSYNEQFF. In DNA form, the CDR3 reads TGTGCCAGTAGTGTTAGCGGATACTCCTACAATGAGCAGTTCTTC.

This sequence joins TRBV11-2 and TRBJ2-7, with D possibly being TRBD1 (5 bases). V was shortened by 4 bases and J by 2 bases, with 12 bases between the two germline ends. The CDR3 runs 14 residues. Germline-derived CDR1 and CDR2 are SGHAT and FQNNGV. CDR3 bases: TGTGCCAGCAGCTACTGGGGCAGCACCTACGAGCAGTACTTC. Translated: CASSYWGSTYEQYF.

V is TRBV18 and J is TRBJ1-2; a possible D gene is TRBD1 (5 bases). The V gene's germline CDR1 is KGHSH and CDR2 LQKENI. The CDR3 consists of 16 residues. V gave up 6 bases and J gave up 3 bases, with 20 bases separating them. The CDR3 region is CASSAYDPGLYYGYTF. CDR3 DNA sequence: TGTGCCAGCTCGGCTTACGATCCGGGACTGTACTATGGCTACACCTTC.

This chain joins TRBV15 and TRBJ2-2; possibly TRBD1 for D (6 bases). This CDR3 is 16 amino acids long. The V end lost 2 bases, the J end lost 4 bases, and 14 bases lay between the germline ends. The germline V gene has CDR1 LNHNV and CDR2 YYDKDF (reference sequence). The CDR3: CATSRPTGSATGELFF. In DNA form, the CDR3 reads TGTGCCACCAGCAGACCAACAGGGTCCGCCACCGGGGAGCTGTTTTTT.

CDR3 nucleotides: TGTGCCAGTAGATCTACCGGGACAGGCACCGGGGAGCTGTTTTTT. This codes for CASRSTGTGTGELFF. The rearrangement joins TRBV19 to TRBJ2-2; 8 nucleotides agree with TRBD1. Per germline, CDR1 LNHDA and CDR2 SQIVND (reference sequence). This CDR3 contains 15 residues. V was clipped by 6 bases and J by 4 bases; unmatched bases: 7. Full variable domain (remainder filled in from reference TRBV19 and TRBJ2-2): DGGITQSPKYLFRKEGQNVTLSCEQNLNHDAMYWYRQDPGQGLRLIYYSQIVNDFQKGDIAEGYSVSREKKESFPLTVTSAQKNPTAFYLCASRSTGTGTGELFFGEGSRLTVL.

This chain uses TRBV27 with TRBJ1-2; 7 nucleotides align to TRBD1. Germline assignment: CDR1 MNHEY and CDR2 SMNVEV (reference sequence). V shed 2 bases and J 8 bases; nucleotides not matched to a gene: 5. The CDR3 is 13 amino acids. This CDR3 reads CASSLTGARGYTF. DNA for the CDR3: TGTGCCAGCAGTTTAACAGGGGCACGAGGCTACACCTTC.

The rearrangement uses TRBV9 and TRBJ2-2; 8 bases are a match to TRBD2. Per germline, CDR1 SGDLS and CDR2 YYNGEE. Trimming took 4 bases from V and 3 from J; bases not matched to a gene: 5. The CDR3 totals 15 residues. CDR3 nucleotides: TGTGCCAGCAGCCCAAGCGGGGGTCACACCGGGGAGCTGTTTTTT. It specifies CASSPSGGHTGELFF.

This chain joins TRBV7-2 and TRBJ2-1; 7 bases match TRBD2. In germline, CDR1 is SGHTA, CDR2 FQGNSA. The CDR3 is 15 amino acids. J gave up 6 bases and V 7 bases, and 12 bases lay outside the gene matches. CDR3 loop: CASTRGASGTNEQFF. CDR3 sequence (DNA): TGTGCCAGCACACGAGGAGCTAGCGGAACCAATGAGCAGTTCTTC.